One and the same sample provided the 4 T cell receptor beta chains below, sequenced in a study of blood T cell repertoires in COVID-19. Sequencing used immunoSEQ multiplex PCR; TCRdb keeps in-frame clones, though not all of them. The table records under 95,000 clones, 88% of them present only once. The sample comprised peripheral blood. These receptors came from a human donor in a cohort sampled during active COVID-19.

The V call is TRBV3-1 (or the pseudogene TRBV3-2), the J call TRBJ2-3; 8 bases align to TRBD2. CDR1 and CDR2 (germline): LGHDT, YNNKEL (reference sequence). CDR3 length: 14 residues. The V and J ends lost 1 base and 4 bases, in that order; junction bases with no gene match: 1. The CDR3 sequence is CASSQGGLADTQYF. CDR3 nucleotides: TGTGCCAGCAGCCAAGGGGGACTAGCAGATACGCAGTATTTT.

The chain combines TRBV5-1 with TRBJ1-6, with a weak D call TRBD1 (6 bases). This CDR3 is 15 amino acids long. V was trimmed by 0 bases and J by 6 bases, leaving 10 bases between them. Looked up from germline, CDR1 is SGHRS and CDR2 is YFSETQ. CDR3: CASSLGDTRNSPLHF. CDR3 in DNA: TGCGCCAGCAGCTTGGGGGACACCCGTAATTCACCCCTCCACTTT.

V gene TRBV2 combines with J gene TRBJ2-6; D is possibly TRBD1 (6 bases). Trimming shortened V by 5 bases and J by 4 bases, and 12 bases separated the two germline ends. CDR3 length: 15 amino acids. CDR1 is SNHLY, CDR2 FYNNEI, per germline. The CDR3 sequence is CASSLYRDGANVLTF. CDR3 nucleotides: TGTGCCAGCAGTCTATACAGGGACGGGGCCAACGTCCTGACTTTC.

The V call is TRBV3-1 (or the pseudogene TRBV3-2), the J call TRBJ1-1, with TRBD1 matching 9 bases. Germline CDR1 reads LGHDT; CDR2 reads YNNKEL (reference sequence). Trimming cost V 1 base and J 11 bases; bases outside gene matches: 11. The CDR3 contains 15 residues. In nucleotides, the CDR3 is TGTGCCAGCAGCCAAGGTGGGAGGACAGGGGATGGGGCTTTCTTT. It codes for CASSQGGRTGDGAFF.